There are a few counts of the clone carrying this T cell receptor beta chain. Its antigen is unidentified. TCRdb re-derived calls from the RT-PCR reads in MiXCR, one entry per CDR3 protein. Counted here are 500,000 to 600,000 distinct CDR3 sequences, about 17% occurring once; the ten biggest clones make up 3%. This entry belongs to a study of response to subunit inactivated influenza vaccine. Whole-study findings and limits: Authors proposed each seasonal influenza vaccination draws in few new T cells.

This CDR3 comprises 14 residues. Germline trimming cut 6 bases from V and 7 bases from J; bases unmatched to any gene: 5. CDR1 MNHEY and CDR2 SVGEGT come from the germline V gene. The TCR was taken from a man in his fifties or sixties who received an inactivated influenza vaccine. The material sequenced was CD4+ T cells sorted from PBMCs, taken 23 to 25 months after vaccination. This rearrangement joins TRBV6-2 or TRBV6-3 to TRBJ1-5, with 11 bases identical to TRBD1. CDR3 in DNA: TGTGCCAGCAGAAGGGACAGGGGGGACCAGCCCCAGCATTTT. It specifies CASRRDRGDQPQHF.